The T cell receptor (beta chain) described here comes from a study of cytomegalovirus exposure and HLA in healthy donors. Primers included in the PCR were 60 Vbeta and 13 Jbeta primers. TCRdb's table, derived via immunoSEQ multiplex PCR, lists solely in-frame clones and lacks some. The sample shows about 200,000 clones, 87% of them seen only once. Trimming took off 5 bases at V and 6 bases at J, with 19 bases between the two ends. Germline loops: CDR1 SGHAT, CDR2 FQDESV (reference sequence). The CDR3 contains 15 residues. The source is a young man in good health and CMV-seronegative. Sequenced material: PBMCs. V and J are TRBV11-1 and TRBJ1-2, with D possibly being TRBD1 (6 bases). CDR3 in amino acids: CASSIKPQPGDGYTF. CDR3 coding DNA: TGTGCCAGCAGCATAAAACCCCAACCAGGGGATGGCTACACCTTC.